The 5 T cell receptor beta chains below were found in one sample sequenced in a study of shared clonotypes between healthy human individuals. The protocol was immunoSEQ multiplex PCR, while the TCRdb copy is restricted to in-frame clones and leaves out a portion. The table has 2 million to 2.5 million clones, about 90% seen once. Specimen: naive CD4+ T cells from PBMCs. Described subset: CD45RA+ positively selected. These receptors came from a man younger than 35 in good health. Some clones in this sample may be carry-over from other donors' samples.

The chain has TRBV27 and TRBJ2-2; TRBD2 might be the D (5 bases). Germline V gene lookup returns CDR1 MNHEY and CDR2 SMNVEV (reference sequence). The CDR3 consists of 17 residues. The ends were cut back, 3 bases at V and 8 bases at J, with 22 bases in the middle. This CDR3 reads CASSFRPATGSVGELFF. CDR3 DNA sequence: TGTGCCAGCAGTTTTCGCCCCGCCACGGGAAGCGTTGGGGAGCTGTTTTTT.

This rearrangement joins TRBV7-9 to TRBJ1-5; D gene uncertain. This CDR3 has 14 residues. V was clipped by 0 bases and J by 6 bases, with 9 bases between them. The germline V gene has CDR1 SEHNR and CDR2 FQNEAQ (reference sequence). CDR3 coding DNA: TGTGCCAGCAGCTTAGCGCCGGCTGGTCAGCCCCAGCATTTT. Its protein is CASSLAPAGQPQHF.

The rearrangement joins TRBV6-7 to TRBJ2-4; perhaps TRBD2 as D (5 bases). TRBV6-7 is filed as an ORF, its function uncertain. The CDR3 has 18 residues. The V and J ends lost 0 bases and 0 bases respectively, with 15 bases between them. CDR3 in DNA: TGTGCCAGCAGTTACTCGAGGGAGATGGCTCCAGCCAAAAACATTCAGTACTTC. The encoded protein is CASSYSREMAPAKNIQYF.

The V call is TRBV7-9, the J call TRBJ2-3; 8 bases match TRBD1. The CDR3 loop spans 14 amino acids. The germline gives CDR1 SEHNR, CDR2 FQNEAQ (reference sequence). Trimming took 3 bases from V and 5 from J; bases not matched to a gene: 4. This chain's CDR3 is CASSFGQGRDTQYF. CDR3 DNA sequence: TGTGCCAGCAGCTTCGGACAGGGAAGAGATACGCAGTATTTT.

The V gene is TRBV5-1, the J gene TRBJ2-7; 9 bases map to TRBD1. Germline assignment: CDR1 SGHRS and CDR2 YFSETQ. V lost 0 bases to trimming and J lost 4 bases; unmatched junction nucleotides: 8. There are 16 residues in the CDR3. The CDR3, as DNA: TGCGCCAGCAGCTTGGCAGGGACAGGGTTGGGATACGAGCAGTACTTC. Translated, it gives CASSLAGTGLGYEQYF.